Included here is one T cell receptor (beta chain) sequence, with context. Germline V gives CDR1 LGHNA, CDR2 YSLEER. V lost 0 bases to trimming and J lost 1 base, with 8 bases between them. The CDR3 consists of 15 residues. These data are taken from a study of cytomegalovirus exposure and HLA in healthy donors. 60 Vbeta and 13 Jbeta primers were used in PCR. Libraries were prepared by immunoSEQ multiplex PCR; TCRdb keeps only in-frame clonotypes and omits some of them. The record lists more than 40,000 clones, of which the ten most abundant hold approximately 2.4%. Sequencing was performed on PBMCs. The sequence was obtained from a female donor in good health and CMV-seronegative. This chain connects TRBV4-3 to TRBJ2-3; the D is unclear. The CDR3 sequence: CASSQELPGTDTQYF. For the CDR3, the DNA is TGCGCCAGCAGCCAAGAACTACCGGGCACAGATACGCAGTATTTT.